This T cell receptor (beta chain) was profiled in a study of blood T cell repertoires in COVID-19. Across the whole study: There were acute and convalescent COVID-19 samples, and they came from the United States, Italy and Spain. T cells, B-cell-depleted T cells, or PBMCs provided the cDNA or gDNA that served as material.

Sequenced by immunoSEQ multiplex PCR; TCRdb stores in-frame clones only, minus some. The table has fewer than 400,000 clones, approximately 89% seen once. The V segment lost 5 bases and the J segment 4 bases; nucleotides outside the gene matches: 8. The CDR3 loop spans 15 amino acids. The germline V gene has CDR1 SGHTA and CDR2 FQGNSA. Seattle enrolled patients during active infection and tracked them longitudinally. The material sequenced was peripheral blood. The sequence came from a woman aged 25 to 45 with COVID-19, enrolled during active disease. V gene TRBV7-2 combines with J gene TRBJ1-2, with 9 bases matching TRBD1. CDR3 loop: CASSPNTGGGYGYTF. CDR3 bases: TGTGCCAGCAGCCCGAATACAGGGGGCGGCTATGGCTACACCTTC.